This T cell receptor (beta chain) came from a study of beta chain features in type 1 diabetes. Regarding the study as a whole: Researchers report that Type 1 diabetes patients had moderately but significantly shorter TCRB CDR3s across all four CD4+ subsets.

J was trimmed by 3 bases and V by 4 bases; bases with no gene match: 6. The CDR3 has 13 amino acids. Germline V gene sequence: CDR1 SQVTM, CDR2 ANQGSEA. Reverse transcribing all isolated RNA meant expressed TCRB transcripts were sequenced. Sequencing used immunoSEQ multiplex PCR; TCRdb keeps in-frame clones, though not all of them. Of hundreds of thousands of clones listed, about 15% are singletons. As for this clone: No antigen is known for it.

Sorting with CD45RO/CCR7/CD25/CD127/CD95/CD27 yielded naive, central memory, regulatory and stem-like memory CD4+ cells. The sequence was obtained from a man under 40 in good health. Sequenced material: central memory CD4+ T cells from blood. The chain joins TRBV29-1 to TRBJ2-7, with 7 bases aligning to TRBD2. Here the CDR3 reads CSVGGGGFYEQYF. The DNA for the CDR3 is TGCAGCGTTGGGGGCGGGGGTTTCTACGAGCAGTACTTC.